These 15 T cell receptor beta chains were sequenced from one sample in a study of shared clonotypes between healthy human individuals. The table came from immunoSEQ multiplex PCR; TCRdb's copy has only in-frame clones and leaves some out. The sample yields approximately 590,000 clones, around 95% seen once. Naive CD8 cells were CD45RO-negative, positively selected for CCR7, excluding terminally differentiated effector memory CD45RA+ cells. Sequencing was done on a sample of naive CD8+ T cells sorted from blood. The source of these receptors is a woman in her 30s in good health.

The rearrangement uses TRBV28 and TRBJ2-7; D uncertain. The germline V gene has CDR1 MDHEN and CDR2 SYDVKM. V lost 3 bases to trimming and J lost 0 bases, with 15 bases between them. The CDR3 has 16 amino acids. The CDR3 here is CASSLVAEQDSYEQYF. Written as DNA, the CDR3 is TGTGCCAGCAGTTTGGTAGCAGAGCAAGACTCCTACGAGCAGTACTTC.

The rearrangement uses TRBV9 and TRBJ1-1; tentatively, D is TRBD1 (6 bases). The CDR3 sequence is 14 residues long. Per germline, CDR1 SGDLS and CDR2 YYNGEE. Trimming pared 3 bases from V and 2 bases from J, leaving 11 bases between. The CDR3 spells CASSEDSLNTEAFF. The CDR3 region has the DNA TGTGCCAGCAGCGAGGACAGCCTAAACACTGAAGCTTTCTTT. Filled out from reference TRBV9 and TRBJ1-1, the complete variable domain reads DSGVTQTPKHLITATGQRVTLRCSPRSGDLSVYWYQQSLDQGLQFLIQYYNGEERAKGNILERFSAQQFPDLHSELNLSSLELGDSALYFCASSEDSLNTEAFFGQGTRLTVV.

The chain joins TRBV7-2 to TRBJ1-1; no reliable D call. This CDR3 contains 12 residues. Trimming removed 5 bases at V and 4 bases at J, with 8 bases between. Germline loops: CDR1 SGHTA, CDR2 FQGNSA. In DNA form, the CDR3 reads TGTGCCAGCAGCGTGGGGTTCACTGAAGCTTTCTTT. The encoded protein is CASSVGFTEAFF.

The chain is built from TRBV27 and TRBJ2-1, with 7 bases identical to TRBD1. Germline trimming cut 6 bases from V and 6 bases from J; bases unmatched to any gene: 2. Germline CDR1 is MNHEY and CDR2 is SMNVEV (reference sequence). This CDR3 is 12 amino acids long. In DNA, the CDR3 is TGTGCCAGCAGGACAGGGTTCAATGAGCAGTTCTTC. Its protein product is CASRTGFNEQFF.

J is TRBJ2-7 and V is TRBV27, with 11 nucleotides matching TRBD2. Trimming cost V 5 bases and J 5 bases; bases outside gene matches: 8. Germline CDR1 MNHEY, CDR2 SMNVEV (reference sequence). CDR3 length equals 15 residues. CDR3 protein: CASSHGTSGYDEQYF. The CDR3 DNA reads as TGTGCCAGCAGTCATGGGACTAGCGGTTATGACGAGCAGTACTTC.

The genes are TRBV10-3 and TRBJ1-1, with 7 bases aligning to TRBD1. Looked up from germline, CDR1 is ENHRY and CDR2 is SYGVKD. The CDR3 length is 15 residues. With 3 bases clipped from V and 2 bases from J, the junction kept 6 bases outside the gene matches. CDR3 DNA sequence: TGTGCCATCAGTGACTTACAGGGGCTCAACACTGAAGCTTTCTTT. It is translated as CAISDLQGLNTEAFF.

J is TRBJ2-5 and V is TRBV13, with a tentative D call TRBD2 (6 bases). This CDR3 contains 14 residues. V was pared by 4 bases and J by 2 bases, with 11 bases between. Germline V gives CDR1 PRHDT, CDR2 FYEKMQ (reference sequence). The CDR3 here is CASSSSGTQETQYF. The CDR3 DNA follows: TGTGCCAGCAGCTCCTCCGGGACTCAAGAGACCCAGTACTTC.

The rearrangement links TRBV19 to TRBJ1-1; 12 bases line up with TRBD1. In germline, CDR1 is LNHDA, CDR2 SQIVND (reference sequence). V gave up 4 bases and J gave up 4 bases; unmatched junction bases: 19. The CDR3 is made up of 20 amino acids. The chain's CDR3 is CASSNRGQGAIGRGFTEAFF. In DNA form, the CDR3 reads TGTGCCAGTAGTAACAGGGGACAGGGGGCGATTGGCAGAGGTTTCACTGAAGCTTTCTTT.

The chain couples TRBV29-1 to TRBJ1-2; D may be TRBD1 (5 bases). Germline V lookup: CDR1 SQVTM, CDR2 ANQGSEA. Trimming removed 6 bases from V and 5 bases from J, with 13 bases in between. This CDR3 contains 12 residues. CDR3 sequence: CSVTGTEYGYTF. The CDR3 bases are TGCAGCGTCACCGGGACGGAGTATGGCTACACCTTC.

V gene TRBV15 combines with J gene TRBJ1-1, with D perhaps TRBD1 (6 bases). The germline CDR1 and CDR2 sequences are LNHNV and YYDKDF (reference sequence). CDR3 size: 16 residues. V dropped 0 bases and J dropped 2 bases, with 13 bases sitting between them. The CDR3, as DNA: TGTGCCACCAGCAGAGAGTACCAGGGGAGCAACACTGAAGCTTTCTTT. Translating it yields CATSREYQGSNTEAFF.

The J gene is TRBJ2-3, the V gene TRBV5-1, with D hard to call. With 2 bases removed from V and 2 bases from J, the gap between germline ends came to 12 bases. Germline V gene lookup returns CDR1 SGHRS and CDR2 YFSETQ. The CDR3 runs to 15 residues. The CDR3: CASSLPGVFTDTQYF. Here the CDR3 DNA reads TGCGCCAGCAGCTTACCTGGTGTGTTCACAGATACGCAGTATTTT.

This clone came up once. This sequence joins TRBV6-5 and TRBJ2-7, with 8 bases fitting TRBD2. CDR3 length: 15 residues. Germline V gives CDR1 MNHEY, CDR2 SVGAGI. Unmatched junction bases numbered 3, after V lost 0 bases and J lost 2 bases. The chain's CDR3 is CASSYSSGSAYEQYF. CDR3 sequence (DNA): TGTGCCAGCAGTTACTCGAGCGGGAGTGCCTACGAGCAGTACTTC.

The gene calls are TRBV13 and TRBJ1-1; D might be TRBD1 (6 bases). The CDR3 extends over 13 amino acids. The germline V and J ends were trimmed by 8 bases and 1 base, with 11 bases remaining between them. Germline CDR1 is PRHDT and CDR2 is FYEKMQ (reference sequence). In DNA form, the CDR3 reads TGTGCCAGCGCCGACAGGACGAACACTGAAGCTTTCTTT. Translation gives CASADRTNTEAFF.

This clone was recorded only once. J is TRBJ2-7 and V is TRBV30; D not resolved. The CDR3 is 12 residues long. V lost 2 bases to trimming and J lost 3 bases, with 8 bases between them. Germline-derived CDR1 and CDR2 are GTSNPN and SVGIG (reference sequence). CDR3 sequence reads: CAWSLAGYEQYF. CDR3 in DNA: TGTGCCTGGAGTTTGGCCGGCTACGAGCAGTACTTC. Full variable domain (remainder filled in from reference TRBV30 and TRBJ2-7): SQTIHQWPATLVQPVGSPLSLECTVEGTSNPNLYWYRQAAGRGLQLLFYSVGIGQISSEVPQNLSASRPQDRQFILSSKKLLLSDSGFYLCAWSLAGYEQYFGPGTRLTVT.

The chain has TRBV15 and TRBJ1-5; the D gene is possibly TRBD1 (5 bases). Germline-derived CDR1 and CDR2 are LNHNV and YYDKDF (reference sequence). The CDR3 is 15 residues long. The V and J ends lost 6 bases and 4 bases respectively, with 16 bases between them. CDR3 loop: CATSPEGRENQPQHF. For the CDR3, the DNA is TGTGCCACCAGTCCCGAGGGACGGGAGAATCAGCCCCAGCATTTT.